The source of this T cell receptor (beta chain) is a study of vaccination effects on CD4 cells after COVID-19. Sequenced by immunoSEQ multiplex PCR; TCRdb stores in-frame clones only, minus some. In the table there are around 37,000 clones, about four fifths of which are singletons. The sample holds a few counts of this clone. Its antigen is undetermined. The V segment lost 0 bases and the J segment 5 bases; nucleotides outside the gene matches: 4. Germline V lookup: CDR1 MNHNY, CDR2 SVGAGI (reference sequence). The CDR3 is 14 residues long. Subsequent to approximately 9 days of culture, CD4+ T cells were isolated.

This rearrangement joins TRBV6-6 to TRBJ2-7; TRBD1 matches at 7 bases. Sequences were derived from CD4+ T cells from PBMCs cultured without peptide, sampled before COVID-19 vaccination. The TCR comes from a human donor who received a COVID-19 vaccine. The DNA of the CDR3 is TGTGCCAGCAGTTACTCCACAGGGGCTCACGAGCAGTACTTC. Protein: CASSYSTGAHEQYF.